This T cell receptor (beta chain) was sequenced in a study of spatial heterogeneity in lung cancer. Overall study context: Sequenced were any available follow-up PBMC samples, which had been obtained a median of approximately two years after resection.

Trimming took 0 bases from V and 7 from J, leaving 7 bases between them. CDR1 SEHNR and CDR2 FQNEAQ come from the germline V gene (reference sequence). This CDR3 has 13 amino acids. Time point specified: blood at routine non-recurrence follow-up after resection. TCRdb re-called the 5' RACE reads through MiXCR, storing one row per CDR3 protein. The data show about 94,000 distinct CDR3 sequences, around 19% seen once. Material: PBMCs, obtained at follow-up. This sequence was found in a male donor with early-stage non-small cell lung cancer. The chain has TRBV7-9 and TRBJ2-1; D unresolved. CDR3 region: CASSLARRNEQFF. CDR3 DNA: TGTGCCAGCAGCTTAGCGCGTAGAAATGAGCAGTTCTTC.